Each of the 7 T cell receptor beta chains below was sequenced from the same sample in a study of beta chain features in type 1 diabetes. Their recognized antigens are unknown. Points from the study as a whole: Shortening of TCRB CDR3s, moderate but significant, appeared in all four CD4+ subsets of Type 1 diabetes patients.

The study reverse transcribed the entire isolated RNA, so it sequenced expressed TCRB transcripts. This table comes from immunoSEQ multiplex PCR, and its TCRdb copy is limited to in-frame clones, with some not included. The sample holds 600,000 to 750,000 clones, around 12% seen once. The sequenced sample consisted of naive CD4+ T cells from blood. The receptor set was obtained from a young man with type 1 diabetes.

The chain combines TRBV29-1 with TRBJ2-1, with TRBD2 matching 7 bases. From germline, CDR1 is SQVTM and CDR2 ANQGSEA. There are 15 residues in the CDR3. V lost 7 bases to trimming and J lost 4 bases; unmatched junction nucleotides: 13. The CDR3 region has the DNA TGCAGCGCCGGGGAGGGGTCCAACGGGTACAATGAGCAGTTCTTC. It encodes CSAGEGSNGYNEQFF.

The chain has TRBV5-6 and TRBJ1-4; D remains unclear. CDR1 is SGHDT, CDR2 YYEEEE, per germline. V lost 1 base and J 4 bases, leaving 8 bases between the germline ends. The length of the CDR3 is 14 residues. Written as DNA, the CDR3 is TGTGCCAGCAGCTTGATGGGAAATAATGAAAAACTGTTTTTT. Translated: CASSLMGNNEKLFF.

This clone was seen a handful of times. The gene calls are TRBV14 and TRBJ1-4, with D unclear. Germline loops: CDR1 SGHDN, CDR2 FVKESK. The CDR3 runs to 14 residues. Deletions cut 3 bases from V and 8 bases from J, with 13 bases between. The CDR3 sequence is CASSQDSRWEKLFF. CDR3 DNA sequence: TGTGCCAGCAGCCAGGATTCCCGTTGGGAAAAACTGTTTTTT. Complete variable domain (other parts from reference TRBV14 and TRBJ1-4): EAGVTQFPSHSVIEKGQTVTLRCDPISGHDNLYWYRRVMGKEIKFLLHFVKESKQDESGMPNNRFLAERTGGTYSTLKVQPAELEDSGVYFCASSQDSRWEKLFFGSGTQLSVL.

This rearrangement joins TRBV7-2 to TRBJ2-1; a weak D match, TRBD2 (6 bases). The V gene lost 5 bases and the J gene lost 3 bases, with 17 bases spanning the gap. Germline V gene sequence: CDR1 SGHTA, CDR2 FQGNSA. CDR3 length: 16 amino acids. As DNA, the CDR3 is TGTGCCAGCAGCCCCTTAGCGGTCGGGGTCTACAATGAGCAGTTCTTC. This codes for CASSPLAVGVYNEQFF.

The V call is TRBV19, the J call TRBJ1-2; 10 bases align to TRBD1. Per germline, CDR1 LNHDA and CDR2 SQIVND (reference sequence). The ends lost 3 bases at V and 5 bases at J; junction bases unmatched: 6. The CDR3 runs to 15 residues. CDR3 sequence reads: CASSIYMGQGYGYTF. CDR3 nucleotides: TGTGCCAGTAGTATCTATATGGGACAGGGGTATGGCTACACCTTC.

In this sample, this clone turned up a few times. The CDR3 DNA reads TGTGCCAGCACCCCCGGGCAGGAATACGAGCAGTACTTC. It specifies CASTPGQEYEQYF. The chain links TRBV2 to TRBJ2-7; D call uncertain. V lost 7 bases, J lost 4 bases, and 14 bases lay in between. CDR1 is SNHLY and CDR2 is FYNNEI in the germline V gene. The CDR3 has 13 residues.

This clone was counted only a few times. The genes are TRBV10-3 and TRBJ1-5, with D uncertain. Trimming took off 4 bases at V and 0 bases at J, with 4 bases between the two ends. The germline gives CDR1 ENHRY, CDR2 SYGVKD. This CDR3 has 13 amino acids. This CDR3 reads CAISADSNQPQHF. The CDR3 coding sequence is TGTGCCATCAGTGCGGATAGCAATCAGCCCCAGCATTTT.